Described below is a single TCR beta chain sequence and its context. Its antigen is not identified. Germline V gives CDR1 SQVTM, CDR2 ANQGSEA. V lost 8 bases to trimming and J lost 7 bases; unmatched junction nucleotides: 7. The CDR3 runs 12 residues. This record belongs to a study of graft-versus-host responses after intestinal transplantation. Study at large: All recipients were given anti-thymocyte globulin induction, and tacrolimus and steroids were then administered for 2 to 4 years. General study points: Some patients had graft-donor T cell macrochimerism, and their allografts showed high graft-versus-host to host-versus-graft clonal ratios. There were GvH clones found in recipient marrow, and some of them appeared first in ileum or blood.

Assay used: immunoSEQ multiplex PCR; TCRdb lists only in-frame clones, some missing. The profile shows 70,000 to 100,000 clones, 85% to 90% of them singletons. The TCR was taken from a human donor who received an intestinal transplant. J is TRBJ2-3 and V is TRBV29-1, with TRBD1 matching over 9 bases. Material: unstimulated CD4+ T cells sorted from spleen or lymph node cells, obtained before intestinal transplant. The CDR3, as DNA: TGCAGCATACAGGGGGCAAAGAATACGCAGTATTTT. It specifies CSIQGAKNTQYF.